The 20 T cell receptor beta chains below all came from one sample that was sequenced in a study of T cells expressing NK-cell markers (dated by TCRdb to the early 2020s). Libraries came from 5' RACE. TCRdb names Illumina HiSeq 2000 as the instrument used. TCRdb reprocessed the reads, so every CDR3 protein sequence counts as one entry and DNA is not shown. The sample's own table lists hundreds of thousands of distinct CDR3 sequences. The ten largest make up 6% to 8% of the sample. Sequencing input: blood T cells: a sorted CD56 or NKG2C T cell subset, CD4+ or CD8+ T cells, or bulk PBMC T cells (not recorded which). The receptors were sampled from a woman aged 18 to 75 in good health.

V and J are TRBV29-1 and TRBJ1-5. The CDR3 length is 13 residues. CDR1 SQVTM and CDR2 ANQGSEA come from the germline V gene. The chain's CDR3 is CSANLGSNQPQHF.

V gene TRBV12-3 or TRBV12-4 combines with J gene TRBJ2-7; checking the TCRdb D call of TRBD1 is not possible without DNA. There are 13 residues in the CDR3. The CDR3 sequence: CASSPGRGWEQYF.

This chain connects TRBV7-8 to TRBJ1-1; absent DNA, TCRdb's TRBD1 call cannot be checked. CDR1 and CDR2 from the germline V gene are SGHVS and FQNEAQ. The CDR3 is made up of 15 amino acids. CDR3 protein: CASSPWDSMNTEAFF.

The chain carries TRBV12-3 or TRBV12-4 and TRBJ2-1; checking the TCRdb D call of TRBD2 is not possible without DNA. CDR3 length: 14 residues. The CDR3 loop is CASSPGLGHNEQFF.

The rearrangement joins TRBV3-1 to TRBJ2-2; TCRdb gives TRBD2 as the D gene, but with no DNA this cannot be confirmed. Per germline, CDR1 LGHDT and CDR2 YNNKEL (reference sequence). CDR3 size: 18 residues. This CDR3 reads CASSQDFVTSLNTGELFF.

The chain joins TRBV10-3 to TRBJ2-6. The V gene's germline CDR1 is ENHRY and CDR2 SYGVKD. The CDR3 totals 13 residues. The CDR3 protein is CASDPSGANVLTF.

This sequence joins TRBV12-3 or TRBV12-4 and TRBJ2-2; TCRdb selects TRBD2, and the lack of DNA leaves this call unchecked. CDR3 length: 14 amino acids. CDR3: CASSSSGGTGELFF.

The rearrangement uses TRBV28 and TRBJ2-7. The germline V gene has CDR1 MDHEN and CDR2 SYDVKM. This CDR3 is built from 14 residues. The CDR3 loop is CASTFATGSYEQYF.

This chain connects TRBV7-9 to TRBJ2-2; TCRdb selects TRBD1, and the lack of DNA leaves this call unchecked. The germline gives CDR1 SEHNR, CDR2 FQNEAQ (reference sequence). CDR3 length: 17 amino acids. The CDR3 here is CASSRRPGTANTGELFF.

The J gene is TRBJ2-2, the V gene TRBV19; TCRdb's assignment of TRBD1 cannot be checked, as there is no DNA. Germline assignment: CDR1 LNHDA and CDR2 SQIVND (reference sequence). CDR3 size: 13 residues. This chain's CDR3 is CASIWGATGELFF.

The chain joins TRBV3-1 to TRBJ1-1. The CDR3 spans 15 residues. In germline, CDR1 is LGHDT, CDR2 YNNKEL (reference sequence). The CDR3: CASSQLRHENTEAFF.

The rearrangement links TRBV18 to TRBJ1-5; TCRdb reports TRBD1, a call that lacks DNA to check it against. The CDR3 totals 15 residues. CDR1 is KGHSH, CDR2 LQKENI, per germline. Here the CDR3 reads CASSPRAGESQPQHF.

V usage is TRBV7-3 and J usage is TRBJ2-7; TCRdb reports TRBD1, a call that lacks DNA to check it against. Germline CDR1 and CDR2: SGHTA and FQGTGA. The CDR3 contains 15 residues. The CDR3 sequence is CASSPYPGQGGEQYF.

The rearrangement joins TRBV29-1 to TRBJ2-1; TCRdb reports TRBD1, a call that lacks DNA to check it against. This CDR3 contains 13 residues. Germline CDR1 reads SQVTM; CDR2 reads ANQGSEA. CDR3 amino acids: CSGRGGTHNEQSF.

The chain is built from TRBV30 and TRBJ2-3. Germline V lookup: CDR1 GTSNPN, CDR2 SVGIG (reference sequence). The CDR3 sequence is 14 residues long. The CDR3 region is CAWSMWDTTDTQYF. Looking up the rest from reference TRBV30 and TRBJ2-3 gives the full variable domain: SQTIHQWPATLVQPVGSPLSLECTVEGTSNPNLYWYRQAAGRGLQLLFYSVGIGQISSEVPQNLSASRPQDRQFILSSKKLLLSDSGFYLCAWSMWDTTDTQYFGPGTRLTVL.

CDR3 sequence: CASSKVPEINYGYTF. The chain employs TRBV4-3 and TRBJ1-2; TCRdb reports TRBD1, a call that lacks DNA to check it against. This CDR3 is 15 amino acids long. The V gene's germline CDR1 is LGHNA and CDR2 YSLEER.

This chain's CDR3 is CASMGPGNTIYF. V is TRBV5-1 and J is TRBJ1-3; TCRdb outputs TRBD1, but without DNA this stays unchecked. The CDR3 consists of 12 residues. Germline lookup yields CDR1 SGHRS and CDR2 YFSETQ.

This rearrangement joins TRBV11-2 to TRBJ2-5; the D call from TCRdb, TRBD1, cannot be confirmed without DNA. Germline V gene sequence: CDR1 SGHAT, CDR2 FQNNGV. CDR3 size: 14 residues. The CDR3 loop reads CASSLGVYGGTQYF.

The rearrangement uses TRBV12-3 or TRBV12-4 and TRBJ2-5. CDR3 size: 14 residues. CDR3: CASSLTDPSETQYF.

This sequence joins TRBV21-1 and TRBJ1-1; the TRBD1 assignment by TCRdb is unverifiable without DNA. TRBV21-1 is listed as a pseudogene. This CDR3 is 14 amino acids long. CDR3 amino acids: CASSPDRVTTEAFF.